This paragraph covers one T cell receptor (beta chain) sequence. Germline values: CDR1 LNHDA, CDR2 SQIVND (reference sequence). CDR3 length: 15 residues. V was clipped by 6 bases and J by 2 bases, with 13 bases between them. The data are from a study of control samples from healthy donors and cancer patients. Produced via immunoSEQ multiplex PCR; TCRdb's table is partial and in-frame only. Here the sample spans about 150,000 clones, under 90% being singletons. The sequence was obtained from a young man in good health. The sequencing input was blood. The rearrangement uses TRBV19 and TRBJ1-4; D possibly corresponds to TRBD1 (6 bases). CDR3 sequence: CASRKNRATNEKLFF. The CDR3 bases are TGTGCCAGTAGGAAAAACAGGGCGACTAATGAAAAACTGTTTTTT.